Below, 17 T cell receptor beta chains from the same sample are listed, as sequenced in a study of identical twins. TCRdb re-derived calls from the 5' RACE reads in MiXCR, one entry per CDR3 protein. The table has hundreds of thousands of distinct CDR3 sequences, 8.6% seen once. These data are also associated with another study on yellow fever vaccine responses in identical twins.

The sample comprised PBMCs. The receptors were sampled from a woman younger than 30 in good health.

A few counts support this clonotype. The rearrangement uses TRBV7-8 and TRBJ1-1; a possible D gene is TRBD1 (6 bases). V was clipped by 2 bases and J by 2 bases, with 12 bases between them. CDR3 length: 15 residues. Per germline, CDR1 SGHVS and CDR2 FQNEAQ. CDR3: CASSLSGGSNTEAFF. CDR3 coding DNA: TGTGCCAGCAGCTTAAGCGGGGGCAGTAACACTGAAGCTTTCTTT.

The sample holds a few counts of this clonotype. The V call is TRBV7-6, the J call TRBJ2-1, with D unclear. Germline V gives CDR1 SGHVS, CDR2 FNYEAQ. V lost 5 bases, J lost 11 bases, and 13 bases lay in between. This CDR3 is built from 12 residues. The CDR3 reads CASSHLSRQQFF. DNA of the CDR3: TGTGCCAGCAGCCATCTATCCCGCCAGCAGTTCTTC.

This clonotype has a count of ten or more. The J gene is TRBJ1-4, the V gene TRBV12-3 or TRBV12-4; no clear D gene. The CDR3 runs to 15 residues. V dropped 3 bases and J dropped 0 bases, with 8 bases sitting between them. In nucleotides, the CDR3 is TGTGCCAGCAGTTTGGGCTCCTCAACTAATGAAAAACTGTTTTTT. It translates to CASSLGSSTNEKLFF.

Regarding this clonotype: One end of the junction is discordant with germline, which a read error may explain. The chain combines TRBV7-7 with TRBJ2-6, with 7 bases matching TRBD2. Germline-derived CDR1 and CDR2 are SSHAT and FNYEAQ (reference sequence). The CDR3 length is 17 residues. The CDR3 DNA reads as TGTGCTAGCAGCCCATATACGGCGGGGGAAGGGGCCAACGTCCTGACTTTC. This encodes CASSPYTAGEGANVLTF.

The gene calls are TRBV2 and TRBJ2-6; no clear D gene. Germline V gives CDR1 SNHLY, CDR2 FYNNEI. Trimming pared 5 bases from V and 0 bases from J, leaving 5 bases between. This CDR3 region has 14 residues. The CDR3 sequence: CASSYYSGANVLTF. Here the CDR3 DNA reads TGTGCCAGCAGTTACTACTCTGGGGCCAACGTCCTGACTTTC.

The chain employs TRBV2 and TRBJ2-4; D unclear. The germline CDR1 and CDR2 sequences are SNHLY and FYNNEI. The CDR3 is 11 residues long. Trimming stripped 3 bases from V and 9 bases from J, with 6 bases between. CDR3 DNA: TGTGCCAGCAGTGATGGCAGCATTCAGTACTTC. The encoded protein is CASSDGSIQYF.

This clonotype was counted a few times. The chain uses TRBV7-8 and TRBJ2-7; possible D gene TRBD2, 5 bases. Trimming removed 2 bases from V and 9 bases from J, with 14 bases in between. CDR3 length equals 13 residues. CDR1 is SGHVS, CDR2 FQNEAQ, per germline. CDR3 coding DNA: TGTGCCAGCAGCTTACCCGGCGGGCGTGTGCAGTACTTC. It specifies CASSLPGGRVQYF.

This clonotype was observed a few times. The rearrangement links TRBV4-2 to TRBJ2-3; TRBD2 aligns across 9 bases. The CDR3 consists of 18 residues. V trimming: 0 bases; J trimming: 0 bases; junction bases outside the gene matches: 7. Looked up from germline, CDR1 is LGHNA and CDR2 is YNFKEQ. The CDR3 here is CASSQDPSGAGSTDTQYF. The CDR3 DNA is TGTGCCAGCAGCCAAGATCCTAGCGGGGCCGGAAGCACAGATACGCAGTATTTT.

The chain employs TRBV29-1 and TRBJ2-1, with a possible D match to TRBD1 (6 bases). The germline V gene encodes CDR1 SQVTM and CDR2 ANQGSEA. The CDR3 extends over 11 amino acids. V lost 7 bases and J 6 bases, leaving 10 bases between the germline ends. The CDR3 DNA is TGCAGCGCCAGGGGTTTCAATGAGCAGTTCTTC. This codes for CSARGFNEQFF.

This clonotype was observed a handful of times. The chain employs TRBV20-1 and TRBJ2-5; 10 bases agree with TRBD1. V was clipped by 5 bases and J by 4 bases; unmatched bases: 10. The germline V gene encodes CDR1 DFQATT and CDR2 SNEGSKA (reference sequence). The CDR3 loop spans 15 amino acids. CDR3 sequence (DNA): TGCAGTGCTCGGGGACGGGACAGGGGTGGAGAGACCCAGTACTTC. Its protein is CSARGRDRGGETQYF.

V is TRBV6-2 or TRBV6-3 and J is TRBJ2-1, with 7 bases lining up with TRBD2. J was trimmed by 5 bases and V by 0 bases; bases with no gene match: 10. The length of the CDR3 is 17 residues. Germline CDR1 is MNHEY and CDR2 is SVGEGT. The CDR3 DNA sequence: TGTGCCAGCAGTTACTCGCCACCAGCGGGAACAAACAATGAGCAGTTCTTC. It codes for CASSYSPPAGTNNEQFF.

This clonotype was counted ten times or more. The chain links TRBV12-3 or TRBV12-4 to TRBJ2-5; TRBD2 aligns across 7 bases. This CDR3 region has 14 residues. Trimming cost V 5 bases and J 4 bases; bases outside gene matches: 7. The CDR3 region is CASSLGGDRETQYF. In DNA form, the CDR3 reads TGTGCCAGCAGTCTTGGGGGGGATCGAGAGACCCAGTACTTC.

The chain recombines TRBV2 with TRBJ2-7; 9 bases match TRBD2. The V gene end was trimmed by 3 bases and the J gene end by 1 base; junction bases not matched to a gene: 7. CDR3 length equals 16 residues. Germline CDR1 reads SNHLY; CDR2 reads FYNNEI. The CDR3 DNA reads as TGTGCCAGCAGTGAGCGGACTAGCGACCTTTCCTACGAGCAGTACTTC. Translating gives CASSERTSDLSYEQYF.

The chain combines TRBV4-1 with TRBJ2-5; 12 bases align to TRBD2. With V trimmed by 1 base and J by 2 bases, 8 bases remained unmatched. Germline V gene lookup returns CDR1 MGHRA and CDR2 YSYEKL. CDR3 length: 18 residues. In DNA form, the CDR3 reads TGCGCCAGCAGCCAAGGCGTTCGGACTAGCGGGGAACAAGAGACCCAGTACTTC. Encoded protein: CASSQGVRTSGEQETQYF.

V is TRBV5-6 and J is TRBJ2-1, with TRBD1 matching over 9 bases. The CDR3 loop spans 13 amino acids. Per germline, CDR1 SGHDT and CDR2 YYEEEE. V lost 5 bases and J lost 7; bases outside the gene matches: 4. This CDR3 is CASRPGQGNEQFF. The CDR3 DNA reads TGTGCCAGCAGACCGGGACAGGGAAATGAGCAGTTCTTC. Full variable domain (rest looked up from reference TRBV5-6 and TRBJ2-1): DAGVTQSPTHLIKTRGQQVTLRCSPKSGHDTVSWYQQALGQGPQFIFQYYEEEERQRGNFPDRFSGHQFPNYSSELNVNALLLGDSALYLCASRPGQGNEQFFGPGTRLTVL.

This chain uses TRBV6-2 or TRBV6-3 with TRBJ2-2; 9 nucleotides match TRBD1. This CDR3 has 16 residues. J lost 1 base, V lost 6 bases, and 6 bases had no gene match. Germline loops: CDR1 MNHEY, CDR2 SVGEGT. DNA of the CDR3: TGTGCCAGCAGATACGGGACAGGGAGGAACACCGGGGAGCTGTTTTTT. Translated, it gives CASRYGTGRNTGELFF.

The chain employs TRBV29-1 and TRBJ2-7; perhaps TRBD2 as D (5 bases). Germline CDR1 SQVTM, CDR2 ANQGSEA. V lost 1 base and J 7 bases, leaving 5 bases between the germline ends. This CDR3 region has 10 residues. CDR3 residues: CSVEGGEQYF. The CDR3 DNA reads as TGCAGCGTTGAAGGAGGGGAGCAGTACTTC.